One sample yielded the 24 T cell receptor beta chains listed below, sequenced in a study of OX40 agonist ivuxolimab in advanced cancers. Profiling relied on immunoSEQ multiplex PCR, and the TCRdb table lists in-frame clones only, not all of them. The sample holds some 72,000 clones, almost 95% seen once. The material sequenced was CD4+ or CD8+ T cells sorted from blood, taken in a trial of the OX40 agonist ivuxolimab. These receptors all come from an adult with an advanced solid tumor such as melanoma, head and neck, liver or kidney cancer.

This chain uses TRBV10-3 with TRBJ1-1; 7 bases map to TRBD1. Germline V gene data show CDR1 as ENHRY and CDR2 as SYGVKD. The trim removed 4 bases at V and 6 bases at J, leaving 5 bases unmatched. This CDR3 is built from 13 residues. CDR3 nucleotides: TGTGCCATCAGTGGGAGGGGGCCATCTGAAGCTTTCTTT. This codes for CAISGRGPSEAFF.

The chain recombines TRBV28 with TRBJ2-7, with 7 bases lining up with TRBD1. CDR1 MDHEN and CDR2 SYDVKM come from the germline V gene. The CDR3 has 15 residues. Unmatched junction bases numbered 9, after V lost 5 bases and J lost 2 bases. DNA of the CDR3: TGTGCCAGCAGTCTGACAGGGCTGAACCCCTACGAGCAGTACTTC. Protein product: CASSLTGLNPYEQYF.

This chain links TRBV5-1 with TRBJ2-7; a possible D gene is TRBD1 (6 bases). Germline V gene lookup returns CDR1 SGHRS and CDR2 YFSETQ. V was pared by 0 bases and J by 5 bases, with 15 bases between. The CDR3 covers 15 residues. In DNA form, the CDR3 reads TGCGCCAGCAGCTTGGCAAACAGGGACGAGGACGAGCAGTACTTC. Translated, it gives CASSLANRDEDEQYF.

This rearrangement joins TRBV30 to TRBJ2-1, with TRBD2 as a possible D gene (6 bases). The V gene lost 1 base and the J gene lost 5 bases, with 12 bases spanning the gap. This CDR3 region has 14 residues. CDR1 and CDR2 (germline): GTSNPN, SVGIG (reference sequence). CDR3 loop: CAWSGLGGHNEQFF. The CDR3 nucleotides read TGTGCCTGGAGTGGACTAGGTGGGCACAATGAGCAGTTCTTC.

V gene TRBV18 combines with J gene TRBJ1-1, with 9 bases lining up with TRBD1. Germline trimming cut 5 bases from V and 4 bases from J; bases unmatched to any gene: 2. CDR1 is KGHSH, CDR2 LQKENI, per germline. This CDR3 comprises 13 residues. CDR3 nucleotides: TGTGCCAGCTCAGCGACAGGGGGCACTGAAGCTTTCTTT. It translates to CASSATGGTEAFF. The full variable domain, completed using reference TRBV18 and TRBJ1-1, is NAGVMQNPRHLVRRRGQEARLRCSPMKGHSHVYWYRQLPEEGLKFMVYLQKENIIDESGMPKERFSAEFPKEGPSILRIQQVVRGDSAAYFCASSATGGTEAFFGQGTRLTVV.

As regards this clone: The same CDR3 arises from other DNA sequences in this sample as well. This chain joins TRBV7-8 and TRBJ1-1; no reliable D call. The CDR3 is 13 residues long. V lost 1 base and J lost 1, with 4 bases in between. Looked up from germline, CDR1 is SGHVS and CDR2 is FQNEAQ. This chain's CDR3 is CASSLGRNTEAFF. Here the CDR3 DNA reads TGTGCCAGCAGCTTAGGGCGGAACACTGAAGCTTTCTTT.

The chain joins TRBV7-9 to TRBJ1-1; no clear D gene. CDR1 and CDR2 from the germline V gene are SEHNR and FQNEAQ (reference sequence). CDR3 length equals 13 residues. V was shortened by 3 bases and J by 4 bases, with 9 bases between the two germline ends. The CDR3, as DNA: TGTGCCAGCAGCTTCCTAAGGGCCACTGAAGCTTTCTTT. This translates into CASSFLRATEAFF. The full variable domain, rest sourced from reference TRBV7-9 and TRBJ1-1, is DTGVSQNPRHKITKRGQNVTFRCDPISEHNRLYWYRQTLGQGPEFLTYFQNEAQLEKSRLLSDRFSAERPKGSFSTLEIQRTEQGDSAMYLCASSFLRATEAFFGQGTRLTVV.

The rearrangement links TRBV6-1 to TRBJ1-3, with a tentative D call TRBD1 (5 bases). Germline lookup yields CDR1 MNHNS and CDR2 SASEGT. Trimming pared 2 bases from V and 4 bases from J, leaving 9 bases between. The CDR3 totals 14 residues. Here the CDR3 reads CASSEWGSGNTIYF. CDR3 bases: TGTGCCAGCAGTGAATGGGGGAGCGGAAACACCATATATTTT.

The chain recombines TRBV18 with TRBJ2-1; 11 bases fit TRBD2. This CDR3 is 16 amino acids long. The germline gives CDR1 KGHSH, CDR2 LQKENI. J lost 1 base, V lost 6 bases, and 5 bases had no gene match. CDR3 bases: TGTGCCAGCTCCCCCCCTAGCGGGGGGTCCTACAATGAGCAGTTCTTC. Protein sequence: CASSPPSGGSYNEQFF.

The rearrangement links TRBV4-1 to TRBJ2-1; TRBD2 matches 13 bases. With 3 bases clipped from V and 3 bases from J, the junction kept 5 bases outside the gene matches. The length of the CDR3 is 17 residues. CDR1 is MGHRA and CDR2 is YSYEKL in the germline V gene. Here the CDR3 DNA reads TGCGCCAGCAGCCACCCAAGGACTAGCGGGAGCTACAATGAGCAGTTCTTC. This encodes CASSHPRTSGSYNEQFF.

The V gene is TRBV29-1, the J gene TRBJ2-1; the match to TRBD2 covers 14 bases. The CDR3 runs 16 residues. Germline V gene lookup returns CDR1 SQVTM and CDR2 ANQGSEA. Trimming cost V 5 bases and J 6 bases; bases outside gene matches: 9. CDR3 region: CSVQPRTSGGTNEQFF. In DNA form, the CDR3 reads TGCAGCGTTCAACCCCGGACTAGCGGGGGGACCAATGAGCAGTTCTTC.

This clone was observed a single time. This chain joins TRBV14 and TRBJ1-2, with 9 bases that match TRBD1. V lost 3 bases and J lost 8; bases outside the gene matches: 13. This CDR3 contains 16 residues. CDR1 and CDR2 (germline): SGHDN, FVKESK. CDR3 sequence reads: CASSQRAPGTGKGYTF. Here the CDR3 DNA reads TGTGCCAGCAGCCAGAGAGCTCCCGGGACAGGGAAAGGCTACACCTTC.

The chain's CDR3 is CASSPGGQRNQPQHF. The CDR3 region has the DNA TGTGCCAGCTCACCCGGGGGACAGCGGAATCAGCCCCAGCATTTT. The chain combines TRBV18 with TRBJ1-5, with 7 bases identical to TRBD1. V was pared by 3 bases and J by 4 bases, with 6 bases of the junction left unmatched. This CDR3 spans 15 amino acids. Germline V gene sequence: CDR1 KGHSH, CDR2 LQKENI.

This chain joins TRBV27 and TRBJ2-1; TRBD2 might be the D (6 bases). This CDR3 has 15 residues. V dropped 5 bases and J dropped 11 bases, with 22 bases sitting between them. Germline V gene lookup returns CDR1 MNHEY and CDR2 SMNVEV (reference sequence). CDR3 sequence: CASSPLPPGGSKQFF. In nucleotides, the CDR3 is TGTGCCAGCAGTCCACTTCCCCCCGGAGGGTCAAAGCAGTTCTTC.

V gene TRBV12-1 combines with J gene TRBJ2-2; the table assigns TRBD2, which was not confirmed against the DNA. TRBV12-1 is a pseudogene segment. CDR3 length equals 14 residues. The CDR3 sequence is CATETSGEDGELFF. The CDR3 DNA reads as TGTGCCACCGAGACTAGCGGGGAGGACGGGGAGCTGTTTTTT.

Only one count was recorded for this clone. The chain has TRBV13 and TRBJ1-1; possible D gene TRBD1, 6 bases. The CDR3 spans 14 residues. Trimming pared 5 bases from V and 1 base from J, leaving 11 bases between. Germline values: CDR1 PRHDT, CDR2 FYEKMQ (reference sequence). CDR3 loop: CASSGGHQNTEAFF. The CDR3 DNA reads TGTGCCAGCAGCGGGGGGCACCAGAACACTGAAGCTTTCTTT.

The genes are TRBV7-9 and TRBJ2-4; the D gene is possibly TRBD1 (5 bases). Germline-derived CDR1 and CDR2 are SEHNR and FQNEAQ (reference sequence). V shed 3 bases and J shed 6 bases, with 6 bases lying between them. The CDR3 covers 12 residues. This CDR3 is CASSFQGNIQYF. CDR3 nucleotide sequence: TGTGCCAGCAGCTTTCAGGGAAACATTCAGTACTTC.

CDR3: CASSAIMTEINQPQHF. CDR3 DNA: TGTGCCAGTAGTGCGATCATGACTGAAATCAATCAGCCCCAGCATTTT. This chain connects TRBV19 to TRBJ1-5, with D uncertain. Trimming left V 5 bases short and J 3 bases short, with 17 bases between. The V gene's germline CDR1 is LNHDA and CDR2 SQIVND (reference sequence). The CDR3 is made up of 16 amino acids.

This sequence joins TRBV27 and TRBJ1-5; D unclear. Deletions cut 6 bases from V and 5 bases from J, with 8 bases between. The germline V gene encodes CDR1 MNHEY and CDR2 SMNVEV (reference sequence). This CDR3 comprises 12 residues. CDR3 protein: CASRREDQPQHF. The CDR3 nucleotides read TGTGCCAGCAGAAGAGAAGATCAGCCCCAGCATTTT.

The V and J genes are TRBV11-2 and TRBJ2-3; 12 positions agree with TRBD2. Germline V gene lookup returns CDR1 SGHAT and CDR2 FQNNGV. The CDR3 is 15 residues long. Unmatched junction bases numbered 13, after V lost 5 bases and J lost 13 bases. The CDR3 sequence: CASSLPPSGRASKYF. DNA for the CDR3: TGTGCCAGCAGCCTCCCGCCTAGCGGGAGGGCCTCCAAGTATTTT.

The V and J genes are TRBV5-6 and TRBJ1-1; D remains unclear. Trimming removed 2 bases at V and 0 bases at J, with 5 bases between. Germline V gives CDR1 SGHDT, CDR2 YYEEEE. The CDR3 is 13 amino acids. The CDR3 nucleotides are TGTGCCAGCAGCTTTAAGCTGAACACTGAAGCTTTCTTT. Translation: CASSFKLNTEAFF.

The genes are TRBV7-2 and TRBJ1-2; a possible D gene is TRBD1 (6 bases). The ends were cut back, 5 bases at V and 6 bases at J, with 10 bases in the middle. The CDR3 length is 12 residues. Per the germline V gene, CDR1 is SGHTA and CDR2 is FQGNSA. The CDR3 region is CASSLHRDGYTF. The CDR3 DNA follows: TGTGCCAGCAGCCTCCACAGGGATGGCTACACCTTC.

In the case of this clone: One junction end does not reproduce the germline sequence, and a read error may be involved. The genes are TRBV25-1 and TRBJ1-4; D is ambiguous. The germline V gene has CDR1 MGHDK and CDR2 SYGVNS. CDR3 length: 14 residues. The CDR3 bases are TGTGCCAGCAGTGAATTCCCAATTAATGAAAAGCTGTTTTTT. It codes for CASSEFPINEKLFF.

The chain has TRBV6-6 and TRBJ2-7; D not certain. The CDR3 runs to 12 residues. The V gene lost 4 bases and the J gene lost 2 bases, with 6 bases spanning the gap. CDR1 is MNHNY and CDR2 is SVGAGI in the germline V gene (reference sequence). The CDR3 coding sequence is TGTGCCAGCAGTTCTCAGACCTACGAGCAGTACTTC. Encoded protein: CASSSQTYEQYF.